The clone carrying this T cell receptor (beta chain) was found many times. The source of the sample is a study of neurological immune-mediated disorders. V dropped 7 bases and J dropped 2; count of bases not matched to a gene: 6. The CDR3 contains 14 residues. TCRdb re-called the 5' RACE reads with MiXCR, one entry per CDR3 protein. The sample consists of tens of thousands of distinct CDR3 sequences, about a sixth of them appearing once. The clonotype was recovered from a woman in her forties in good health. The chain couples TRBV12-3 or TRBV12-4 to TRBJ2-5, with TRBD1 identical over 8 bases. The specimen sequenced was PBMCs. CDR3 residues: CASNLGQVQETQYF. In nucleotides, the CDR3 is TGTGCCAGCAACCTGGGACAGGTACAAGAGACCCAGTACTTC.